The rows below give T cell receptor beta chains drawn from one sample of a study of human T cells and chemical hapten exposure. TCRdb re-derived calls from the RACE reads in MiXCR, one entry per CDR3 protein. The sample includes about 190,000 distinct CDR3 sequences, around a quarter of them seen just once. This specimen was whole blood, taken in connection with sensitization to the hapten diphenylcyclopropenone (DPC). These receptors all stem from a woman between 40 and 50 years old with alopecia areata. Some clones in this sample may be carry-over from other donors' samples. Both conserved end residues are part of each CDR3. The order of the fields is V gene, D gene, J gene, clone size, CDR3 DNA, CDR3 protein. The D gene is left open where the match is weak. Expanded clones are given a class, and other clones once, few, many or no size at all.

TRBV4-1	-	TRBJ2-3	few	TGCGCCAGCAGCCCCTTTGGCGCGGGCACAGATACGCAGTATTTT	CASSPFGAGTDTQYF
TRBV29-1	TRBD1	TRBJ2-5	few	TGCAGCGCGACAGGGTTTCAAGAGACCCAGTACTTC	CSATGFQETQYF
TRBV5-1	-	TRBJ1-2	-	TGCGCCAGCAGCTTCACAGGCGAATATGGCTACACCTTC	CASSFTGEYGYTF
TRBV4-3	-	TRBJ2-5	-	TGCGCCAGCAGCCAACCGCCCTCGGGGGCCCAGTACTTC	CASSQPPSGAQYF
TRBV5-1	-	TRBJ2-1	-	TGCGCCAGCAGCTTGGTAGTAGGGGTTGGGGAGCAGTTCTTC	CASSLVVGVGEQFF
TRBV10-3	-	TRBJ2-2	-	TGTGCCATCAGTGATCAGAACACCGGGGAGCTGTTTTTT	CAISDQNTGELFF
TRBV12-3/TRBV12-4	-	TRBJ1-2	-	TGTGCCAGCAGTTTAAAGGCCAACTATGGCTACACCTTC	CASSLKANYGYTF
TRBV12-3/TRBV12-4	-	TRBJ1-6	-	TGTGCCAGCAGTCCAACCCGGGACGCTAATTCACCCCTCCACTTT	CASSPTRDANSPLHF
TRBV12-3/TRBV12-4	-	TRBJ1-3	few	TGTGCCAGCAGTACGCCTAGCAACGGGGACACCATATATTTT	CASSTPSNGDTIYF
TRBV2	-	TRBJ1-1	-	TGTGCCAGCAGTGAACGCGGGGTGAAGGCTTTCTTT	CASSERGVKAFF
TRBV11-1	-	TRBJ2-7	-	TGTGCCAGCAGCTTAGACAAGGTGCAGCGTACCTACGAGCAGTACTTC	CASSLDKVQRTYEQYF
TRBV29-1	TRBD1	TRBJ2-7	few	TGCAGCGTTGAAGATCTCGACAGGGCTCCCCTCTTC	CSVEDLDRAPLF
TRBV21-1	-	TRBJ2-7	-	TGTGCCAGCAGCAAATCCCGGGAGGGACCCGGAAAAGTCTCCTACGAGCAGTACTTC	CASSKSREGPGKVSYEQYF
TRBV10-2	-	TRBJ2-7	-	TGCGCCAGCAGTGAGCAGGGTCCTATCGAGCAGTACTTC	CASSEQGPIEQYF
TRBV5-1	TRBD1	TRBJ2-1	-	TGCGCCAGCAGCTGGGGACAGGGCATGGGGTTCGATGAGCAGTTCTTC	CASSWGQGMGFDEQFF
TRBV4-2	-	TRBJ2-3	-	TGTGCCAGCAGGCCAAGTACCCCAGATACGCAGTATTTT	CASRPSTPDTQYF
TRBV11-2	TRBD2	TRBJ2-1	-	TGTGCCAGCAGCCAAAGAAATAGCGGGACCGATGAGCAGTTCTTC	CASSQRNSGTDEQFF
TRBV12-3/TRBV12-4	-	TRBJ1-1	few	TGTGCCAGCAGCCTGGATGATAGGGGAGCTGAAGCTTTCTTT	CASSLDDRGAEAFF
TRBV27	-	TRBJ1-5	-	TGTGCCAGCAGTTTAAGGGGCCAGGGAAAATCTCAGCCCCAGCATTTT	CASSLRGQGKSQPQHF
TRBV20-1	TRBD1	TRBJ2-7	-	TGCAGTGCTAGAGACTACCGGGACAGCTTCAACGAGCAGTACTTC	CSARDYRDSFNEQYF
TRBV7-2	-	TRBJ2-3	few	TGTGCCAGCAGACCCCGGGGCTCCACAGATACGCAGTATTTT	CASRPRGSTDTQYF
TRBV4-3	-	TRBJ2-7	few	TGCGCCAGCAGCCAAGATATCTCCCCGGGATGGTACGAGCAGTACTTC	CASSQDISPGWYEQYF
TRBV5-1	TRBD2	TRBJ2-4	many	TGCGCCAGCAGCTTGTATGCCGGGAGGGGGTACATTCAGTACTTC	CASSLYAGRGYIQYF
TRBV7-2	-	TRBJ1-2	-	TGTGCCAGCAGCCAACAAACGTGGGGGAACTATGGCTACACCTTC	CASSQQTWGNYGYTF
TRBV28	-	TRBJ1-2	-	TGTGCCAGCAGTTTGGTAGACAGGCAAGCCCTCTATGGCTACACCTTC	CASSLVDRQALYGYTF
TRBV27	-	TRBJ1-6	-	TGTGCCAGCAAAACACAGGCGGTGGGCAGGTCACCCCTCCACTTT	CASKTQAVGRSPLHF
TRBV4-2	TRBD2	TRBJ2-2	-	TGTGCCAGCAGCCAAGGGACTAGCGGGACCGGGGAGCTGTTTTTT	CASSQGTSGTGELFF
TRBV6-2/TRBV6-3	-	TRBJ2-6	-	TGTGCCAGCCGTACCGGGCTATCCTTTGGGGCCAACGTCCTGACTTTC	CASRTGLSFGANVLTF
TRBV28	TRBD1	TRBJ2-1	few	TGTGCCAGCAGACAGGGGGCTCGGAATGAGCAGTTCTTC	CASRQGARNEQFF
TRBV20-1	-	TRBJ2-7	many	TGCAGTGCCTGGACAGCGAGCTCCTACGAGCAGTACTTC	CSAWTASSYEQYF
TRBV12-3/TRBV12-4	-	TRBJ2-5	few	TGTGCCAGCAGTTTCGGCCGGGAGACCCAGTACTTC	CASSFGRETQYF
TRBV6-2/TRBV6-3	-	TRBJ2-1	-	TGTGCCAGCAGTTCGCAGGGGAGCGGGGATCGGCAGTTCTTC	CASSSQGSGDRQFF
TRBV2	-	TRBJ2-3	-	TGTGCCAGCAGTTGGGCCGAAACAGATACGCAGTATTTT	CASSWAETDTQYF
TRBV27	-	TRBJ1-1	once	TGTGCCAGCAGTTTAAGGTTCGGGGGGTTAACAAGCACTGAAGCTTTCTTT	CASSLRFGGLTSTEAFF
TRBV5-1	TRBD1	TRBJ1-2	-	TGCGCCAGCAGCTTGGGGGACAGCGTCTATGGCTACACCTTC	CASSLGDSVYGYTF
TRBV28	-	TRBJ2-7	-	TGTGCCAGCAGTTTAGGCTTTTACGAGCAGTACTTC	CASSLGFYEQYF
TRBV10-3	TRBD1	TRBJ1-6	few	TGTGCCATCACCCGGGACAGAAGTTCACCCCTCCACTTT	CAITRDRSSPLHF
TRBV20-1	-	TRBJ2-7	-	TGCAGTGCTATGGCCCTACAGGGCCCTTCCTACGAGCAGTACTTC	CSAMALQGPSYEQYF
TRBV18	TRBD1	TRBJ2-7	few	TGTGCCAGCTCACCCGGGACAGGCCCTTCCTACGAGCAGTACTTC	CASSPGTGPSYEQYF
TRBV12-3/TRBV12-4	TRBD2	TRBJ2-5	few	TGTGCCAGCAGTCCGGGGACTAGCGGGAGCTTACAAGAGACCCAGTACTTC	CASSPGTSGSLQETQYF
TRBV6-5	TRBD2	TRBJ2-7	-	TGTGCCAGCAGTTACTCTGGTCCAGCGGGAGAACCCTACGAGCAGTACTTC	CASSYSGPAGEPYEQYF
TRBV10-3	-	TRBJ2-6	few	TGTGCCATCAATGAGGGAGCTGGGGCCAACGTCCTGACTTTC	CAINEGAGANVLTF
TRBV6-2/TRBV6-3	TRBD1	TRBJ1-5	-	TGTGCCAGCAGTTACTCGGGACAGGCATTCTCCCTTAATCAGCCCCAGCATTTT	CASSYSGQAFSLNQPQHF
TRBV28	-	TRBJ1-2	few	TGTGCCAGCAGCCTGACAGAAATTTCATATGGCTACACCTTC	CASSLTEISYGYTF
TRBV10-3	-	TRBJ1-6	few	TGTGCCATCAGTGAAGCAGGGACAAATTCACCCCTCCACTTT	CAISEAGTNSPLHF
TRBV29-1	-	TRBJ2-1	-	TGCAGCGCCGGGACGGGCGATAATGAGCAGTTCTTC	CSAGTGDNEQFF
TRBV14	-	TRBJ1-3	-	TGTGCCAGCAGCCAAGATGGGGCTCAAGGTGGAAACACCATATATTTT	CASSQDGAQGGNTIYF
TRBV7-2	-	TRBJ2-1	few	TGTGCCAGCAGCCCCCACGATCAGGGGAATGAGCAGTTCTTC	CASSPHDQGNEQFF
TRBV4-1	-	TRBJ2-7	once	TGCGCCAGCAGCCAACTCCCGGGGACCAGCTACGAGCAGTACTTC	CASSQLPGTSYEQYF
TRBV19	-	TRBJ2-4	-	TGTGCCAGTACGCCACAGGGAATGGCCAAAAACATTCAGTACTTC	CASTPQGMAKNIQYF
TRBV27	-	TRBJ2-1	few	TGTGCCAGCAGTCGGGCCGGAAGCTACAATGAGCAGTTCTTC	CASSRAGSYNEQFF
TRBV4-2	TRBD1	TRBJ1-1	-	TGTGCCAGCAGCCAAGAAGGACAGGCCGGGGTTGGGACTGAAGCTTTCTTT	CASSQEGQAGVGTEAFF
TRBV24-1	-	TRBJ2-1	many	TGTGCCACCAGTGCCCCAAGGTGGGAAGTAAATGAGCAGTTCTTC	CATSAPRWEVNEQFF
TRBV28	-	TRBJ2-5	many	TGTGCCAGCAGTTTTTCCTCTCCAGAGACCCAGTACTTC	CASSFSSPETQYF
TRBV7-3	-	TRBJ1-1	-	TGTGCCAGCAGCCCCGGACCTCGGGGGCTGAACACTGAAGCTTTCTTT	CASSPGPRGLNTEAFF
TRBV5-6	TRBD2	TRBJ2-7	-	TGTGCCAGCAGCTTGGATCTAGCGGGAGGGTCCTGGGACTTC	CASSLDLAGGSWDF
TRBV29-1	-	TRBJ1-1	many	TGCAGCGTTGGGGCAAAAGGCACTGAAGCTTTCTTT	CSVGAKGTEAFF
TRBV18	-	TRBJ2-3	many	TGTGCCAGCTCACTAACGTCCAGCACAGATACGCAGTATTTT	CASSLTSSTDTQYF
TRBV6-5	-	TRBJ2-7	-	TGTGCCAGCAGTTACCTCGACACCCTTTCAGGGGAGCAGTACTTC	CASSYLDTLSGEQYF
TRBV7-2	TRBD1	TRBJ2-3	-	TGTGCCAGCACCTTACTGGGACAGAGCACAGATACGCAGTATTTT	CASTLLGQSTDTQYF